The present T cell receptor (beta chain) was sequenced within a study of blood T cell repertoires in COVID-19. Study-wide context: Whether acute or convalescent, the COVID-19 samples came from the United States, Italy and Spain. The cDNA or gDNA used as material had been derived from T cells, B-cell-depleted T cells, or PBMCs.

Per the germline V gene, CDR1 is SNHLY and CDR2 is FYNNEI. With 7 bases clipped from V and 7 bases from J, the junction kept 10 bases outside the gene matches. The CDR3 loop spans 15 amino acids. Methods used by the authors: Reference gene primer amplification gave nucleated cell count estimates. Some clones are missing from TCRdb's copy, which holds only in-frame ones; the method was immunoSEQ multiplex PCR. V and J calls and clone size are given by that table; D and trimming were obtained from the DNA. The data contain about 130,000 clones, around 87% of them singletons. The chain combines TRBV2 with TRBJ2-2; 9 bases map to TRBD2. Input material: peripheral blood. This receptor was taken from a woman aged 55-69 years with acute or convalescent COVID-19. This CDR3 reads CASTQAGGQGGELFF. In DNA form, the CDR3 reads TGTGCCAGCACACAGGCGGGAGGGCAAGGCGGGGAGCTGTTTTTT. Variable domain in full (rest from reference TRBV2 and TRBJ2-2): EPEVTQTPSHQVTQMGQEVILRCVPISNHLYFYWYRQILGQKVEFLVSFYNNEISEKSEIFDDQFSVERPDGSNFTLKIRSTKLEDSAMYFCASTQAGGQGGELFFGEGSRLTVL.